This TCR beta chain was recovered during a study of blood T cell repertoires in COVID-19. Study details: The study drew acute and convalescent COVID-19 samples from the United States, Italy and Spain. PBMCs, B-cell-depleted T cells, or T cells provided the cDNA or gDNA that made up the material.

In the authors' workflow: Cell counts per sample came from amplifying reference gene primers. Produced via immunoSEQ multiplex PCR; TCRdb's table is partial and in-frame only. Clone size and the V and J calls come from that table; the DNA yielded D and trimming. The data contain more than 150,000 clones, around four fifths of them seen just once; the ten biggest clones take up over 5%. Germline V gene data show CDR1 as SGHDT and CDR2 as YYEEEE. The V segment lost 2 bases and the J segment 4 bases; nucleotides outside the gene matches: 2. The CDR3 sequence is 13 residues long. The receptor was isolated from a woman aged 25 to 39 with acute or convalescent COVID-19. The rearrangement links TRBV5-6 to TRBJ1-2; 7 bases align to TRBD1. Material: peripheral blood. Here the CDR3 DNA reads TGTGCCAGCAGCTTTGCAGGGGGCTATGGCTACACCTTC. As protein: CASSFAGGYGYTF.